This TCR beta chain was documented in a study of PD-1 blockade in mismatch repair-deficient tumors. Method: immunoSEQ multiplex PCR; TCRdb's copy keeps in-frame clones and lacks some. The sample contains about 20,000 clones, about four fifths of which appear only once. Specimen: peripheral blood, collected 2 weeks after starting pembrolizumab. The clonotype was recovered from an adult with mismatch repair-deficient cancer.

The CDR3 coding sequence is TGTGCCAGCAGTACGGGACAGCCGAATGAAAAACTGTTTTTT. Protein: CASSTGQPNEKLFF. The rearrangement links TRBV2 to TRBJ1-4; 7 bases align to TRBD1. J gave up 5 bases and V 5 bases, and 5 bases lay outside the gene matches. The CDR3 is made up of 14 amino acids. Germline lookup yields CDR1 SNHLY and CDR2 FYNNEI.